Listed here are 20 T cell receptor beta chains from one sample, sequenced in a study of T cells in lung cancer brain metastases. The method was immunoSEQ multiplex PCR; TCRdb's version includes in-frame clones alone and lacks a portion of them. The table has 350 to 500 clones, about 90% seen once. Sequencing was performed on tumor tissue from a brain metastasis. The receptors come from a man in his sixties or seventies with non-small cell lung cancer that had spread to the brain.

This CDR3 is CASRKGDYGYTF. The CDR3 nucleotides read TGTGCCAGCAGAAAAGGGGACTATGGCTACACCTTC. This chain joins TRBV9 and TRBJ1-2, with D possibly TRBD1 on 5 matching bases. Germline V lookup: CDR1 SGDLS, CDR2 YYNGEE. V lost 5 bases, J lost 3 bases, and 8 bases lay in between. The CDR3 contains 12 residues.

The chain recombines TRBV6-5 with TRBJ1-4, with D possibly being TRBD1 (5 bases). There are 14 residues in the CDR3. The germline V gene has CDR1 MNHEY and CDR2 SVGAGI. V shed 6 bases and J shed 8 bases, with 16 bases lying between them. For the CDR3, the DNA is TGTGCCAGCAGCACGTTGGGACCCGAGGAAAAACTGTTTTTT. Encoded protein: CASSTLGPEEKLFF.

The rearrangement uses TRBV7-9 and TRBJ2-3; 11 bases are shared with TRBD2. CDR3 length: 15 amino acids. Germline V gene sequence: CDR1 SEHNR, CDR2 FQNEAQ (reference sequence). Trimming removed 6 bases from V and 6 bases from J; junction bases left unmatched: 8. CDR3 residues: CASSRLAGRGDTQYF. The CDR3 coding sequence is TGTGCCAGCAGTCGACTAGCGGGGAGGGGGGATACGCAGTATTTT.

CDR3 bases: TGTGCCAGCAGCCCCAAGGGGGGGACAGGAAACACCGGGGAGCTGTTTTTT. It yields the protein CASSPKGGTGNTGELFF. The V gene is TRBV9, the J gene TRBJ2-2; perhaps TRBD1 as D (8 bases). V was pared by 4 bases and J by 2 bases, with 18 bases between. Per germline, CDR1 SGDLS and CDR2 YYNGEE. The CDR3 is 17 residues long.

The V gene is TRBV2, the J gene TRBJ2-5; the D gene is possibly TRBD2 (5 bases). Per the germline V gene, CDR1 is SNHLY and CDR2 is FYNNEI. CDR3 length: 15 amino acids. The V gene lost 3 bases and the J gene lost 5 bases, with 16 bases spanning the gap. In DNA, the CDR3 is TGTGCCAGCAGTGACTCGACCGGGAAGAGGGAGACCCAGTACTTC. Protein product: CASSDSTGKRETQYF. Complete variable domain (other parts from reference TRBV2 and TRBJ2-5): EPEVTQTPSHQVTQMGQEVILRCVPISNHLYFYWYRQILGQKVEFLVSFYNNEISEKSEIFDDQFSVERPDGSNFTLKIRSTKLEDSAMYFCASSDSTGKRETQYFGPGTRLLVL.

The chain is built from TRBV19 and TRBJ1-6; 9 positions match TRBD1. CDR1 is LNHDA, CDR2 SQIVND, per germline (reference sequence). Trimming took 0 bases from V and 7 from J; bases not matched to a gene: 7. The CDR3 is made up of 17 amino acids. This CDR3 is CASSIDPSGTGNSPLHF. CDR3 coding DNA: TGTGCCAGTAGTATAGATCCATCCGGGACAGGGAATTCACCCCTCCACTTT.

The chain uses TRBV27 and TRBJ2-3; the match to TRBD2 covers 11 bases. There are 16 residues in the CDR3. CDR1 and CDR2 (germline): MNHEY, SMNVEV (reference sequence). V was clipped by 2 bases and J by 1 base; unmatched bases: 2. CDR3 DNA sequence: TGTGCCAGCAGTTTACGACTAGCGGGACGCACAGATACGCAGTATTTT. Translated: CASSLRLAGRTDTQYF.

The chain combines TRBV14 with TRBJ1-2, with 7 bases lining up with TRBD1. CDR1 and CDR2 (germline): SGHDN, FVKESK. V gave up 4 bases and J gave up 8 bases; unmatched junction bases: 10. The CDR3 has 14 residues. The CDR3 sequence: CASSPTTGFYGYTF. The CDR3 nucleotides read TGTGCCAGCAGCCCGACGACAGGGTTCTACGGCTACACCTTC.

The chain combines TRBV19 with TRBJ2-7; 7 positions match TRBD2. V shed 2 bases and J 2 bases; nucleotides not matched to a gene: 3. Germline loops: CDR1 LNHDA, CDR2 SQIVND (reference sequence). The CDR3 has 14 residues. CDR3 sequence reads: CASSISGVPYEQYF. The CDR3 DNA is TGTGCCAGTAGTATAAGCGGGGTACCCTACGAGCAGTACTTC.

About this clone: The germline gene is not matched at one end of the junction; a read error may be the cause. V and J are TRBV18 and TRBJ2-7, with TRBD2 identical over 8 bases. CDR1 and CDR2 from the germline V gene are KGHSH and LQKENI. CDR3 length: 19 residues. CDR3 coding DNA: TGTGCCAACTCACCCCTCGGGGCCGCGGGAGGCCTTAGCTCCTACGAGCAGTACTTC. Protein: CANSPLGAAGGLSSYEQYF.

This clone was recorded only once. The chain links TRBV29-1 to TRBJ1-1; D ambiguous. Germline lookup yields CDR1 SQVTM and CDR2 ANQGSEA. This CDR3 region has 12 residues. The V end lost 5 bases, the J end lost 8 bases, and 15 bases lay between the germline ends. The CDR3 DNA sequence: TGCAGCGTTTCTGCGGGCAGAACAGAAGCTTTCTTT. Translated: CSVSAGRTEAFF.

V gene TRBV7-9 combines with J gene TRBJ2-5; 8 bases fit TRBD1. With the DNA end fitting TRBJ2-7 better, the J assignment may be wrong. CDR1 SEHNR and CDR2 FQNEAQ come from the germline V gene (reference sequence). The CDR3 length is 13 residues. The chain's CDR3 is CASSQTGEHEQYF. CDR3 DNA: TGTGCCAGCAGCCAGACAGGGGAACACGAGCAGTACTTC.

The CDR3 DNA sequence: TGTGCCAGCAGTTACTTTCCCAGCTCCGATACGCAGTATTTT. As protein: CASSYFPSSDTQYF. The rearrangement uses TRBV6-5 and TRBJ2-3; D not resolved. The CDR3 is made up of 14 amino acids. Germline loops: CDR1 MNHEY, CDR2 SVGAGI. Trimming removed 1 base at V and 6 bases at J, with 11 bases between.

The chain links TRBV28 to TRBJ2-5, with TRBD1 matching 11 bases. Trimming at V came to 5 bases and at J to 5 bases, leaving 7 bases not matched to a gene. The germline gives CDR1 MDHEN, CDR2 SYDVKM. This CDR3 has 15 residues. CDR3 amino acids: CASSRTGGLPETQYF. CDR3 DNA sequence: TGTGCCAGCAGTCGGACAGGGGGCCTCCCCGAGACCCAGTACTTC.

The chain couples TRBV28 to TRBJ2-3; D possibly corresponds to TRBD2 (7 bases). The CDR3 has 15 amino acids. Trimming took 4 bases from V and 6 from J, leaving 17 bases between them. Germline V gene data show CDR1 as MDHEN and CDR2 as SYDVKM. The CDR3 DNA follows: TGTGCCAGCAGTTCAACGGGGGGCGCCGGGGATACGCAGTATTTT. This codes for CASSSTGGAGDTQYF.

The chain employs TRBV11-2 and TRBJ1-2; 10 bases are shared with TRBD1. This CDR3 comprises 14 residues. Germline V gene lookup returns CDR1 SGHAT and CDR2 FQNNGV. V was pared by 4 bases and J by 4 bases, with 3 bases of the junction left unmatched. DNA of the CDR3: TGTGCCAGCAGCTCCGGGACAGGGGTCTATGGCTACACCTTC. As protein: CASSSGTGVYGYTF.

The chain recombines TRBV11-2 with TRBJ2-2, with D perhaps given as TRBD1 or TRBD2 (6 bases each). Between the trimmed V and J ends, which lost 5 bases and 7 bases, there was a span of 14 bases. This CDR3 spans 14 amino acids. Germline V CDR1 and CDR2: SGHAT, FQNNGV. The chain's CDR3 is CASSQGRGGGELFF. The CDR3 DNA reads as TGTGCCAGCAGCCAGGGGCGGGGAGGCGGGGAGCTGTTTTTT.

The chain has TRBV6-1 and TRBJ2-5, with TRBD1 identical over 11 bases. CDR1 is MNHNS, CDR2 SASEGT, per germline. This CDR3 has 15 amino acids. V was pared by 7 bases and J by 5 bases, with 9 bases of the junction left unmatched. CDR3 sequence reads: CASTALGQGVETQYF. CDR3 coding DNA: TGTGCCAGCACAGCACTGGGACAGGGGGTTGAGACCCAGTACTTC.

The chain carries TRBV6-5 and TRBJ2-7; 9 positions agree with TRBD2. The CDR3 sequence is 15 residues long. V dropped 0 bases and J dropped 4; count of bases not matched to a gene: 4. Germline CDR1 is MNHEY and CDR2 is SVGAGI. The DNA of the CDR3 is TGTGCCAGCAGTTACTCGAGCGGGGGGCCTTACGAGCAGTACTTC. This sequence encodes CASSYSSGGPYEQYF.

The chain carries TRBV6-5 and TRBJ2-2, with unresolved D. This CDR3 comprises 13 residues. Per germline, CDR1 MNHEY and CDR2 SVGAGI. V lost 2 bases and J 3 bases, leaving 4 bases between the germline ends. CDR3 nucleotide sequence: TGTGCCAGCAGTTACCAGGACACCGGGGAGCTGTTTTTT. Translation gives CASSYQDTGELFF.